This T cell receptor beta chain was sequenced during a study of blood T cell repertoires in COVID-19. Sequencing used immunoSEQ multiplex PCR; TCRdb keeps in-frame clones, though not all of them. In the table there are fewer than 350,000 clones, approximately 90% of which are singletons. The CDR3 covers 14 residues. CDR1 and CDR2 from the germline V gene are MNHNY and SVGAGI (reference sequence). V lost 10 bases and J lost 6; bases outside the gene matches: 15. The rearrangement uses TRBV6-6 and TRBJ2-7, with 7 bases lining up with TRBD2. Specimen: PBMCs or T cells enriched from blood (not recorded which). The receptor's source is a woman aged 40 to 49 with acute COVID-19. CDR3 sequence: CATGRPSGSGEQYF. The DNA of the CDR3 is TGTGCCACCGGTAGACCTAGCGGTTCGGGCGAGCAGTACTTC.